Below, one T cell receptor (beta chain) is given with its context. The CDR3 runs 15 residues. Trimming took 3 bases from V and 6 from J; bases not matched to a gene: 9. Per the germline V gene, CDR1 is KGHSY and CDR2 is FQNENV. This record belongs to a study of blood T cell repertoires in COVID-19. Study in general: From T cells, B-cell-depleted T cells, or PBMCs came the material, which was cDNA or gDNA.

The data were produced by immunoSEQ multiplex PCR, yet TCRdb's version contains in-frame clones alone and is incomplete. This table holds 200,000 to 300,000 clones, just over 85% found once. Participants had their cohort set by participant-reported clinical history. The sequenced sample consisted of PBMCs or T cells enriched from blood (not recorded which). This TCR derives from a man in his forties who had recovered from COVID-19. The chain uses TRBV16 and TRBJ2-7; 9 nucleotides line up with TRBD1. CDR3 nucleotides: TGTGCCAGCAGCCAGGCCGGGACAGGGTCGATCGAGCAGTACTTC. Its translation is CASSQAGTGSIEQYF.